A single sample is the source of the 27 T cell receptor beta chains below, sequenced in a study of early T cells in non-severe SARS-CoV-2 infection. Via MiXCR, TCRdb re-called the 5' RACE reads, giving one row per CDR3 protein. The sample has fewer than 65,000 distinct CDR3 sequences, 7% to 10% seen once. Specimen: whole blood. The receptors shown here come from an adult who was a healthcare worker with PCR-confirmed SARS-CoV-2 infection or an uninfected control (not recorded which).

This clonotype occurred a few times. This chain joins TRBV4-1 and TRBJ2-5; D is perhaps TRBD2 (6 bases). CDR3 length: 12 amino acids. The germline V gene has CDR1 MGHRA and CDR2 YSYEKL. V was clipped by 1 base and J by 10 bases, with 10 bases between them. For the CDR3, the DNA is TGCGCCAGCAGCCAAGTCGGGAGTAGCCAGTACTTC. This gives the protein CASSQVGSSQYF.

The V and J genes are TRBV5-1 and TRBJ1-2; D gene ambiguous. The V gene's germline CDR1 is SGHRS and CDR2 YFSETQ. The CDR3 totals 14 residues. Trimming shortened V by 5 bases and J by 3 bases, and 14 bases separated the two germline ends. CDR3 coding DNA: TGCGCCAGCAGTTTCGCCGACAAGGACTATGGCTACACCTTC. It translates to CASSFADKDYGYTF.

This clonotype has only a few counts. CDR3 sequence reads: CASSETGNRQTQYF. The CDR3 nucleotides are TGTGCCAGCAGCGAAACAGGGAACAGACAGACCCAGTACTTC. The V call is TRBV6-6, the J call TRBJ2-5; tentatively, D is TRBD1 (6 bases). The germline V and J ends were trimmed by 6 bases and 6 bases, with 17 bases remaining between them. Germline V lookup: CDR1 MNHNY, CDR2 SVGAGI (reference sequence). This CDR3 is 14 amino acids long.

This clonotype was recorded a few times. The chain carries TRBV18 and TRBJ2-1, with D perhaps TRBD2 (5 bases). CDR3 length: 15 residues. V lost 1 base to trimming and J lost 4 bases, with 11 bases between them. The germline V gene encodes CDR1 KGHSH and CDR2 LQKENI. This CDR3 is CASSPLSRTYNEQFF. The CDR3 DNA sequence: TGTGCCAGCTCACCACTTTCGCGGACTTACAATGAGCAGTTCTTC.

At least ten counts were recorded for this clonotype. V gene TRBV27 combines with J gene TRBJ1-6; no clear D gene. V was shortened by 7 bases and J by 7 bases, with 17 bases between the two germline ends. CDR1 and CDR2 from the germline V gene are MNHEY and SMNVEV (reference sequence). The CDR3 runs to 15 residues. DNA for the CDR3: TGTGCCAGCACCAACCGGGCCGCCGTCAATTCACCCCTCCACTTT. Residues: CASTNRAAVNSPLHF.

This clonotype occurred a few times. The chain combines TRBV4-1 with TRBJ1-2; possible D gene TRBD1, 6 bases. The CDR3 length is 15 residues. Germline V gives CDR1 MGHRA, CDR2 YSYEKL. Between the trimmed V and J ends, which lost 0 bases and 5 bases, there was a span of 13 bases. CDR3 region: CASSQDLRGSYGYTF. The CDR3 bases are TGCGCCAGCAGCCAAGATCTCAGGGGATCGTATGGCTACACCTTC.

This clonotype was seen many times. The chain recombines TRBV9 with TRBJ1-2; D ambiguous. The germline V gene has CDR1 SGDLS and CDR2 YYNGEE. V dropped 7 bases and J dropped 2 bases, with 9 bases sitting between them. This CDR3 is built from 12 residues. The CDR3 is CASSDGNYGYTF. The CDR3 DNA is TGTGCCAGCTCAGACGGGAACTATGGCTACACCTTC.

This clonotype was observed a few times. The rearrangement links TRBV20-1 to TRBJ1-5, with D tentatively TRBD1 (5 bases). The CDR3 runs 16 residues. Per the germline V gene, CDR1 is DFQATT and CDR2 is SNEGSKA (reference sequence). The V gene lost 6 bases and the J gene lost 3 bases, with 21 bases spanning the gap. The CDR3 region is CSARNRQGGNNQPQHF. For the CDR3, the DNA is TGCAGTGCCCGGAACCGGCAGGGCGGTAACAATCAGCCCCAGCATTTT.

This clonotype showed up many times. In DNA, the CDR3 is TGCGCCAGCAGCTTAGGGACAGCCAATGAGCAGTTCTTC. It encodes CASSLGTANEQFF. V and J are TRBV5-1 and TRBJ2-1; 7 bases are a match to TRBD1. The junction had 2 bases not matched to a gene; V was cut back by 2 bases and J by 6 bases. The CDR3 length is 13 residues. Germline lookup yields CDR1 SGHRS and CDR2 YFSETQ.

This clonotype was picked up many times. CDR3 sequence: CASSTQGAAPLHF. Written as DNA, the CDR3 is TGTGCCAGCAGTACCCAGGGAGCAGCACCCCTCCACTTT. The chain combines TRBV12-3 or TRBV12-4 with TRBJ1-6, with D possibly being TRBD1 (5 bases). CDR3 length equals 13 residues. V lost 5 bases and J 11 bases, leaving 13 bases between the germline ends.

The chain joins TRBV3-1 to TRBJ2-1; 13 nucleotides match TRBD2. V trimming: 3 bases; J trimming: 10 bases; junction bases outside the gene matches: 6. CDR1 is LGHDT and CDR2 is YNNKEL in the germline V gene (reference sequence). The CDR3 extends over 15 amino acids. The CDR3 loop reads CASSQGGTSGEEQFF. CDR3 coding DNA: TGTGCCAGCAGCCAGGGAGGGACTAGCGGGGAAGAGCAGTTCTTC.

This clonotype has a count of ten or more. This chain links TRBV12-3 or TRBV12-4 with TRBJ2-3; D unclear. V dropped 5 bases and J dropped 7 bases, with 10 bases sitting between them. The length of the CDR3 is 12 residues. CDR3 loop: CASSTDLYTQYF. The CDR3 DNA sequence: TGTGCCAGCAGTACCGACTTATATACGCAGTATTTT.

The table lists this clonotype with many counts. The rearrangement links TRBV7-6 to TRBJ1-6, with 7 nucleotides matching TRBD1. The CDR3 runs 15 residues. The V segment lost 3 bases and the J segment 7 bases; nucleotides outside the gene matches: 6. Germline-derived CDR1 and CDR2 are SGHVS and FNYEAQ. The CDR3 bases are TGTGCCAGCAGCTTGACAGGGCAGGGGAATTCACCCCTCCACTTT. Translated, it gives CASSLTGQGNSPLHF.

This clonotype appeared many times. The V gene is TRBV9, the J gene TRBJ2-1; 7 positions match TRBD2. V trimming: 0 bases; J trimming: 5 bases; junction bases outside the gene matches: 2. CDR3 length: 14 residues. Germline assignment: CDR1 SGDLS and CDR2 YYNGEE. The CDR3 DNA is TGTGCCAGCAGCGTAGAGGGACTACACAATGAGCAGTTCTTC. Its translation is CASSVEGLHNEQFF.

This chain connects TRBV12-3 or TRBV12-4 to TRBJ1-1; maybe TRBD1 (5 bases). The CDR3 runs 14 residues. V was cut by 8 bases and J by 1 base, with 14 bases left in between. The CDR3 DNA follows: TGTGCCAGCGGGACGGCCGTGAGGAACACTGAAGCTTTCTTT. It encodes CASGTAVRNTEAFF.

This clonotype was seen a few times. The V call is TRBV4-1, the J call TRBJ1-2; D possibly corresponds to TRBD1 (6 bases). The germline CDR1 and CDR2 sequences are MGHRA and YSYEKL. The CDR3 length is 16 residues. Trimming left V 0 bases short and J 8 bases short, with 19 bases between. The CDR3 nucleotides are TGCGCCAGCAGCCAAGATCCGCGCAGGGACAAACCAGGCTACACCTTC. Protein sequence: CASSQDPRRDKPGYTF.

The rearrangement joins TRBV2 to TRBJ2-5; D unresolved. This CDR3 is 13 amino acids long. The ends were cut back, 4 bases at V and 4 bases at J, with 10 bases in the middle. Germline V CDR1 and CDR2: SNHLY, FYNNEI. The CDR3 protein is CASSVNPRETQYF. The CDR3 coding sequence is TGTGCCAGCAGTGTTAACCCTCGAGAGACCCAGTACTTC. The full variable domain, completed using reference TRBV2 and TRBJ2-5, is EPEVTQTPSHQVTQMGQEVILRCVPISNHLYFYWYRQILGQKVEFLVSFYNNEISEKSEIFDDQFSVERPDGSNFTLKIRSTKLEDSAMYFCASSVNPRETQYFGPGTRLLVL.

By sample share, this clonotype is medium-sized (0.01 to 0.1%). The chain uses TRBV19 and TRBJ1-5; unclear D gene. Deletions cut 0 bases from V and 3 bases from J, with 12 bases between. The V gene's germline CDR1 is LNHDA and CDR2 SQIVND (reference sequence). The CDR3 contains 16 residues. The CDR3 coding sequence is TGTGCCAGTAGTATAGAGGCGGCCCAGAACAATCAGCCCCAGCATTTT. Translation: CASSIEAAQNNQPQHF.

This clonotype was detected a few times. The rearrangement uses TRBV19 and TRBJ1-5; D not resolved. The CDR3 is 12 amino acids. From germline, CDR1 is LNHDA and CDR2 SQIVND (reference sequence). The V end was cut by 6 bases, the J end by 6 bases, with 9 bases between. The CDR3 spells CASSEITQPQHF. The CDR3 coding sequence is TGTGCCAGTAGCGAGATTACTCAGCCCCAGCATTTT.

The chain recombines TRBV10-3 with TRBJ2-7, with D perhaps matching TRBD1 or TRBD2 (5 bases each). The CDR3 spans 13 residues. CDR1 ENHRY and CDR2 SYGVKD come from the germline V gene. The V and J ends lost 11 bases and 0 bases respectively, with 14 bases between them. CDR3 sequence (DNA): TGTGCCGTTAGGGACCGGAGCTCCTACGAGCAGTACTTC. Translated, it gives CAVRDRSSYEQYF.

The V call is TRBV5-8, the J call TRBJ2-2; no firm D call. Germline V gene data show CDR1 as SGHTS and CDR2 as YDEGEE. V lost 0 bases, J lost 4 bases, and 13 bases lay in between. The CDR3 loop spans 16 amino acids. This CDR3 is CASSLATAPFTGELFF. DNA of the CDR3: TGTGCCAGCAGCTTGGCGACCGCTCCATTCACCGGGGAGCTGTTTTTT.

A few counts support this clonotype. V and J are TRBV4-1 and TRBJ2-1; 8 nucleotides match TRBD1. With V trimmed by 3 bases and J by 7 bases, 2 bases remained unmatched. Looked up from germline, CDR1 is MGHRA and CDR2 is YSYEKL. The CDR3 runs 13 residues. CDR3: CASSQDRVNEQFF. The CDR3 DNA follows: TGCGCCAGCAGCCAGGACAGGGTTAATGAGCAGTTCTTC.

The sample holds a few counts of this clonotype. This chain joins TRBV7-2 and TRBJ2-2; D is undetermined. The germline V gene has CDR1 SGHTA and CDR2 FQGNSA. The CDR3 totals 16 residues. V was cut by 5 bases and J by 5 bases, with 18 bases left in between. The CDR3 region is CASSPTVPQKTGELFF. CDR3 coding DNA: TGTGCCAGCAGCCCAACCGTACCCCAGAAGACCGGGGAGCTGTTTTTT.

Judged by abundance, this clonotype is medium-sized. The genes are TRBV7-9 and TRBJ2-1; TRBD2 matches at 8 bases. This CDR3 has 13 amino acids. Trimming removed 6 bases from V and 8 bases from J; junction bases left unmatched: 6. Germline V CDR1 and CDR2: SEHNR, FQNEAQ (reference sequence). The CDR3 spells CASRFTSGDEQFF. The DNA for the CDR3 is TGTGCCAGCAGATTTACTAGCGGTGATGAGCAGTTCTTC.

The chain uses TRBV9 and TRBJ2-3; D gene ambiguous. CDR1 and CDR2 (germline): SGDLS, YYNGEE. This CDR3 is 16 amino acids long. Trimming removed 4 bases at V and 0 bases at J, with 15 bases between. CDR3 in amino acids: CASSPRFSTSTDTQYF. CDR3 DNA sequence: TGTGCCAGCAGCCCCCGGTTCAGTACTAGCACAGATACGCAGTATTTT.

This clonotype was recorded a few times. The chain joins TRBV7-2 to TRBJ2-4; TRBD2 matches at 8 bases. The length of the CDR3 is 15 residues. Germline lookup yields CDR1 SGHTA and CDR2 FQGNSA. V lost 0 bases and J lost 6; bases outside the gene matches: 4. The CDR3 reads CASSLAAGGRNIQYF. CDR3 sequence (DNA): TGTGCCAGCAGCTTAGCTGCGGGGGGCCGAAACATTCAGTACTTC.

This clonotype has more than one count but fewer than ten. CDR3 in amino acids: CASSLGREKGQFF. The CDR3, as DNA: TGTGCCAGCAGCTTAGGCAGGGAGAAGGGGCAGTTCTTC. The V call is TRBV7-9, the J call TRBJ2-1, with D perhaps TRBD1 or TRBD2 (5 bases each). The germline V and J ends were trimmed by 1 base and 12 bases, with 13 bases remaining between them. In germline, CDR1 is SEHNR, CDR2 FQNEAQ (reference sequence). This CDR3 contains 13 residues.